The source of this T cell receptor (beta chain) is a study of regulatory T cells in long-lasting Graves disease. Worth noting for this clonotype: Its antigen is undetermined.

Time point meaning: persistent/refractory GD, antithyroid drugs over 5 years with positive TRAb. The TCR library was made from RNA extracted from PBMCs. The study's findings and limits: Small numbers of samples may have cut accuracy. Thyroid tissue was not sampled; only peripheral blood was. The number of shared public clonotypes was higher in persistent patients (fewer than 3,000) than new patients (966).

Investigators prepared the TCR beta libraries by applying iRepertoire HTBI primers and Arm-PCR of CDR3 regions. From the multiplex PCR reads, TCRdb called clonotypes with MiXCR, one entry per CDR3 protein. The repertoire includes a few hundred thousand distinct CDR3 sequences, around 20% of them detected once, and about a quarter sits in the top ten. The V and J ends lost 8 bases and 9 bases, in that order; junction bases with no gene match: 9. Germline lookup yields CDR1 LNHDA and CDR2 SQIVND (reference sequence). The CDR3 loop spans 13 amino acids. J is TRBJ1-1 and V is TRBV19, with 10 bases that match TRBD1. This specimen consisted of peripheral blood mononuclear cells (PBMCs), obtained when the disease was refractory, from a patient treated with antithyroid drugs. The receptor was derived from a female donor with Graves disease. This CDR3 reads CASGDRGTLQAFF. In nucleotides, the CDR3 is TGTGCCAGTGGGGACAGGGGCACCCTTCAAGCTTTCTTT. The variable domain in full, completed from reference TRBV19 and TRBJ1-1, reads DGGITQSPKYLFRKEGQNVTLSCEQNLNHDAMYWYRQDPGQGLRLIYYSQIVNDFQKGDIAEGYSVSREKKESFPLTVTSAQKNPTAFYLCASGDRGTLQAFFGQGTRLTVV.